This TCR beta chain was found in a study of identical twins. Findings of the study overall: The degree of excess twin sharing was weaker in beta out-of-frame sequences. The study reached conclusions through statistical analysis that was cross-sectional, not following the same donors.

This clonotype was observed a few times. Its antigen is still unknown. cDNA molecules carried unique molecular identifiers, and template switching added a universal primer site. TCRdb re-derived calls from the 5' RACE reads in MiXCR, one entry per CDR3 protein. The sample lists 500,000 to 550,000 distinct CDR3 sequences, under 25% occurring once. Trimming at V came to 5 bases and at J to 5 bases, leaving 1 base not matched to a gene. Germline CDR1 SGHRS, CDR2 YFSETQ. There are 14 residues in the CDR3. The same data also went into a second study, on yellow fever vaccine responses in identical twins.

The sample comprised CD4+ T cells sorted from blood. The TCR sequence derives from a woman under 30 in good health. This chain connects TRBV5-1 to TRBJ2-3, with 14 positions matching TRBD2. Here the CDR3 reads CASRTSGGVDTQYF. The CDR3 nucleotides are TGCGCCAGCAGGACTAGCGGGGGGGTAGATACGCAGTATTTT.